Following are 30 T cell receptor beta chains from one sample sequenced in a study of blood T cell repertoires in COVID-19 (dated by TCRdb to the early 2020s). The library relied on the immunoSEQ multiplex PCR assay. What TCRdb holds here is the immuneACCESS table cut down to in-frame rearrangements. Part of the clones is not present; checked against another copy, under half of the missing clones reflect an unresolved V gene, and the others are unexplained. Counted in this sample were some 140,000 clones; around 78% of them appeared once. Together, the top ten hold 10% to 11% of the sample. Sequences were obtained from peripheral blood. The receptors shown here come from a human donor in a cohort sampled during active COVID-19.

The J gene is TRBJ1-4, the V gene TRBV2; 7 nucleotides align to TRBD1. Germline-derived CDR1 and CDR2 are SNHLY and FYNNEI. V gave up 5 bases and J gave up 7 bases; unmatched junction bases: 13. The CDR3 runs to 16 residues. The CDR3 DNA sequence: TGTGCCAGCAGTCTGGCCGCTCGACAGGGAGGTGAAAAACTGTTTTTT. Amino acid sequence: CASSLAARQGGEKLFF.

The genes are TRBV19 and TRBJ2-2; D unresolved. The CDR3 sequence is 14 residues long. Trimming pared 4 bases from V and 1 base from J, leaving 7 bases between. The germline gives CDR1 LNHDA, CDR2 SQIVND (reference sequence). The CDR3 loop reads CASSKLQNTGELFF. For the CDR3, the DNA is TGTGCCAGTAGTAAACTCCAGAACACCGGGGAGCTGTTTTTT.

CDR3 residues: CASRPRDRDNQPQHF. The CDR3 bases are TGTGCCAGCAGGCCCCGGGACAGGGACAATCAGCCCCAGCATTTT. The V gene is TRBV6-5, the J gene TRBJ1-5; 9 nucleotides line up with TRBD1. This CDR3 is built from 15 residues. Per germline, CDR1 MNHEY and CDR2 SVGAGI. With V trimmed by 6 bases and J by 3 bases, 6 bases remained unmatched.

This chain joins TRBV5-1 and TRBJ2-7; D is ambiguous. V lost 0 bases to trimming and J lost 3 bases, with 7 bases between them. This CDR3 contains 13 residues. Germline CDR1 reads SGHRS; CDR2 reads YFSETQ. This CDR3 is CASSLASLYEQYF. The CDR3, as DNA: TGCGCCAGCAGCTTGGCTTCTCTCTACGAGCAGTACTTC.

V and J are TRBV18 and TRBJ2-2; 8 bases fit TRBD1. Germline lookup yields CDR1 KGHSH and CDR2 LQKENI. With 3 bases clipped from V and 6 bases from J, the junction kept 9 bases outside the gene matches. The CDR3 spans 16 residues. The CDR3 DNA is TGTGCCAGCTCACCGAACGCCCAGGGGGCGTCCGGGGAGCTGTTTTTT. This sequence encodes CASSPNAQGASGELFF.

The CDR3 here is CASNIGGQGRTGELFF. The CDR3, as DNA: TGTGCCAGCAACATCGGAGGGCAGGGACGCACCGGGGAGCTGTTTTTT. The chain links TRBV5-5 to TRBJ2-2, with D perhaps matching TRBD2 (6 bases). The CDR3 loop spans 16 amino acids. Between the trimmed V and J ends, which lost 6 bases and 4 bases, there was a span of 19 bases. CDR1 is SGHKS and CDR2 is YYEKEE in the germline V gene (reference sequence).

The chain recombines TRBV7-9 with TRBJ2-7; TRBD1 matches at 9 bases. J was trimmed by 3 bases and V by 5 bases; bases with no gene match: 5. Per germline, CDR1 SEHNR and CDR2 FQNEAQ (reference sequence). The CDR3 has 14 residues. The CDR3 nucleotides read TGTGCCAGCAGCCCTCCGGGACAGGGCTACGAGCAGTACTTC. The encoded protein is CASSPPGQGYEQYF.

The chain couples TRBV1 to TRBJ2-1; the table names TRBD2, a call not compared with the DNA. TRBV1 is designated a pseudogene. CDR3 size: 13 residues. CDR3 DNA: TGCACCAGCAGCCAAGCGGGGGGGTCTGAGCAGTTCTTC. Its protein is CTSSQAGGSEQFF.

This clone was recorded a few times. The chain links TRBV9 to TRBJ1-1; the D gene is possibly TRBD1 (6 bases). Germline assignment: CDR1 SGDLS and CDR2 YYNGEE. Between the trimmed V and J ends, which lost 4 bases and 3 bases, there was a span of 16 bases. The CDR3 runs 15 residues. The CDR3 bases are TGTGCCAGCAGCCCCCACAGGGTGGCGGACACTGAAGCTTTCTTT. Translation: CASSPHRVADTEAFF.

The V gene is TRBV9, the J gene TRBJ1-1; TRBD1 matches 7 bases. This CDR3 is 13 amino acids long. The germline CDR1 and CDR2 sequences are SGDLS and YYNGEE. With V trimmed by 2 bases and J by 4 bases, 2 bases remained unmatched. CDR3 sequence (DNA): TGTGCCAGCAGCGTCTCAGGGGGCACTGAAGCTTTCTTT. It translates to CASSVSGGTEAFF. Full variable domain (rest looked up from reference TRBV9 and TRBJ1-1): DSGVTQTPKHLITATGQRVTLRCSPRSGDLSVYWYQQSLDQGLQFLIQYYNGEERAKGNILERFSAQQFPDLHSELNLSSLELGDSALYFCASSVSGGTEAFFGQGTRLTVV.

The rearrangement links TRBV9 to TRBJ2-3; tentative D call: TRBD1 (5 bases). The germline CDR1 and CDR2 sequences are SGDLS and YYNGEE. The CDR3 sequence is 15 residues long. The germline V and J ends were trimmed by 3 bases and 2 bases, with 13 bases remaining between them. The CDR3 is CASSDIQGYTDTQYF. Written as DNA, the CDR3 is TGTGCCAGCAGCGACATCCAGGGCTACACAGATACGCAGTATTTT.

This chain joins TRBV19 and TRBJ1-5; possible D gene TRBD1, 6 bases. Per the germline V gene, CDR1 is LNHDA and CDR2 is SQIVND (reference sequence). V was trimmed by 3 bases and J by 5 bases, leaving 11 bases between them. This CDR3 has 14 residues. As DNA, the CDR3 is TGTGCCAGTAGTATCTCAGGGGCGCATCAGCCCCAGCATTTT. This encodes CASSISGAHQPQHF.

V and J are TRBV6-6 and TRBJ1-2; a possible D gene is TRBD1 (6 bases). The V end lost 7 bases, the J end lost 5 bases, and 23 bases lay between the germline ends. Per germline, CDR1 MNHNY and CDR2 SVGAGI (reference sequence). CDR3 size: 16 residues. The chain's CDR3 is CASIGVSYREGYGYTF. As DNA, the CDR3 is TGTGCCAGCATCGGGGTCTCATACAGGGAGGGATATGGCTACACCTTC.

This chain joins TRBV28 and TRBJ2-1, with 8 bases aligning to TRBD1. V lost 6 bases and J lost 7; bases outside the gene matches: 11. Per the germline V gene, CDR1 is MDHEN and CDR2 is SYDVKM. This CDR3 is built from 15 residues. The CDR3 here is CASRDDRGVFNEQFF. DNA of the CDR3: TGTGCCAGCAGAGACGACAGGGGTGTTTTTAATGAGCAGTTCTTC.

This clone has at least ten counts. The chain uses TRBV28 and TRBJ1-5; D is perhaps TRBD1 (6 bases). CDR3 length equals 14 residues. Germline lookup yields CDR1 MDHEN and CDR2 SYDVKM. With 8 bases removed from V and 0 bases from J, the gap between germline ends came to 11 bases. Here the CDR3 DNA reads TGTGCCAGCGGCGTGGGACATAGCAATCAGCCCCAGCATTTT. Its protein is CASGVGHSNQPQHF.

This chain joins TRBV7-2 and TRBJ1-2; TRBD1 aligns across 8 bases. V lost 5 bases to trimming and J lost 7 bases; unmatched junction nucleotides: 9. This CDR3 spans 14 amino acids. From germline, CDR1 is SGHTA and CDR2 FQGNSA. The chain's CDR3 is CASSEDRARSGYTF. In DNA form, the CDR3 reads TGTGCCAGCAGCGAGGACAGGGCGAGGAGTGGCTACACCTTC.

The chain links TRBV27 to TRBJ2-2, with 9 bases lining up with TRBD2. CDR3 length: 16 amino acids. From germline, CDR1 is MNHEY and CDR2 SMNVEV (reference sequence). The J segment lost 4 bases and the V segment lost 2 bases, leaving 5 bases of the junction unmatched. CDR3 DNA sequence: TGTGCCAGCAGTTTAAATGCGGGGGGGCCCACCGGGGAGCTGTTTTTT. Protein: CASSLNAGGPTGELFF.

The CDR3 loop is CASAGTPLSNTEAFF. The CDR3 DNA follows: TGTGCCAGCGCAGGGACTCCTTTATCGAACACTGAAGCTTTCTTT. The V and J genes are TRBV6-5 and TRBJ1-1, with D perhaps matching TRBD1 (5 bases). The CDR3 sequence is 15 residues long. Trimming removed 8 bases at V and 1 base at J, with 17 bases between. Germline CDR1 is MNHEY and CDR2 is SVGAGI.

The gene calls are TRBV6-5 and TRBJ2-3; D may be TRBD2 (5 bases). Trimming took 5 bases from V and 4 from J, leaving 16 bases between them. CDR1 is MNHEY, CDR2 SVGAGI, per germline. CDR3 size: 15 residues. CDR3 loop: CASSPPLAGADTQYF. CDR3 in DNA: TGTGCCAGCAGTCCACCGCTAGCTGGCGCAGATACGCAGTATTTT.

This clone was seen a handful of times. The chain has TRBV9 and TRBJ2-7, with 10 bases fitting TRBD1. This CDR3 is built from 16 residues. The germline gives CDR1 SGDLS, CDR2 YYNGEE. After removal of 0 bases from V and 7 bases from J, the junction contained 10 bases not matched to a gene. As DNA, the CDR3 is TGTGCCAGCAGCGTAGGAGGGACAGGGGATTTGGAAGAGCAGTACTTC. It codes for CASSVGGTGDLEEQYF.

The chain recombines TRBV5-6 with TRBJ1-1; TRBD1 agrees at 11 bases. Germline V gene sequence: CDR1 SGHDT, CDR2 YYEEEE. The CDR3 loop spans 14 amino acids. V lost 2 bases and J lost 5; bases outside the gene matches: 2. CDR3 sequence (DNA): TGTGCCAGCAGCTTTTGGGACAGGGGGACTGAAGCTTTCTTT. It is translated as CASSFWDRGTEAFF.

This rearrangement joins TRBV19 to TRBJ1-1, with D possibly TRBD1 on 5 matching bases. The CDR3 has 12 residues. V lost 6 bases and J 4 bases, leaving 9 bases between the germline ends. The germline V gene has CDR1 LNHDA and CDR2 SQIVND (reference sequence). CDR3 amino acids: CASSQGGTEAFF. For the CDR3, the DNA is TGTGCCAGTAGCCAGGGTGGCACTGAAGCTTTCTTT.

The genes are TRBV14 and TRBJ2-5; D is ambiguous. V was shortened by 0 bases and J by 0 bases, with 14 bases between the two germline ends. The V gene's germline CDR1 is SGHDN and CDR2 FVKESK. This CDR3 spans 17 amino acids. In DNA, the CDR3 is TGTGCCAGCAGCCAAGAACCCCTGGGCAGGAACCAAGAGACCCAGTACTTC. It specifies CASSQEPLGRNQETQYF.

This sequence joins TRBV3-1 (or the pseudogene TRBV3-2) and TRBJ2-7, with TRBD2 identical over 9 bases. After removal of 1 base from V and 3 bases from J, the junction contained 7 bases not matched to a gene. This CDR3 comprises 16 residues. The germline V gene encodes CDR1 LGHDT and CDR2 YNNKEL (reference sequence). CDR3 residues: CASSQAGGGADYEQYF. DNA of the CDR3: TGTGCCAGCAGCCAAGCCGGCGGGGGGGCCGACTACGAGCAGTACTTC.

The chain links TRBV6-6 to TRBJ1-1, with a tentative D call TRBD1 (6 bases). This CDR3 spans 17 amino acids. V lost 5 bases to trimming and J lost 5 bases, with 24 bases between them. Looked up from germline, CDR1 is MNHNY and CDR2 is SVGAGI (reference sequence). This CDR3 is CASSLSRGRGSGTEAFF. CDR3 DNA: TGTGCCAGCAGTCTCTCGAGGGGGAGGGGAAGTGGGACTGAAGCTTTCTTT.

This clone came up many times. Other DNA sequences of this sample code for an identical CDR3. This chain joins TRBV6-1 and TRBJ1-1; possibly TRBD1 for D (5 bases). Germline loops: CDR1 MNHNS, CDR2 SASEGT. The V end was cut by 1 base, the J end by 1 base, with 7 bases between. This CDR3 has 14 residues. Here the CDR3 DNA reads TGTGCCAGCAGTGAAGGGGGCGCGAACACTGAAGCTTTCTTT. Its translation is CASSEGGANTEAFF.

This clone has only a few counts. This chain joins TRBV5-1 and TRBJ2-5, with D possibly matching TRBD1 (6 bases). CDR3 length: 14 residues. The V and J ends lost 4 bases and 2 bases respectively, with 12 bases between them. From germline, CDR1 is SGHRS and CDR2 YFSETQ. The CDR3 DNA is TGCGCCAGCAGCGCTGGACAGCTTCAAGAGACCCAGTACTTC. This sequence encodes CASSAGQLQETQYF.

V gene TRBV5-6 combines with J gene TRBJ2-5, with D tentatively TRBD1 (5 bases). The CDR3 spans 16 residues. Germline-derived CDR1 and CDR2 are SGHDT and YYEEEE. Trimming pared 0 bases from V and 5 bases from J, leaving 17 bases between. This CDR3 reads CASSLAQGLPGETQYF. The CDR3 DNA reads TGTGCCAGCAGCTTGGCCCAGGGCCTTCCCGGGGAGACCCAGTACTTC.

The chain recombines TRBV6-2 or TRBV6-3 with TRBJ2-7, with 13 bases fitting TRBD2. The CDR3 covers 14 residues. CDR1 and CDR2 (germline): MNHEY, SVGEGT. V trimming: 6 bases; J trimming: 4 bases; junction bases outside the gene matches: 3. CDR3 sequence: CASSWTSGGYEQYF. The CDR3 bases are TGTGCCAGCAGCTGGACTAGCGGGGGATACGAGCAGTACTTC.

The gene calls are TRBV6-5 and TRBJ1-1; 9 nucleotides align to TRBD1. The junction had 4 bases not matched to a gene; V was cut back by 6 bases and J by 2 bases. This CDR3 is built from 14 residues. CDR1 and CDR2 from the germline V gene are MNHEY and SVGAGI. In DNA, the CDR3 is TGTGCCAGCAGAACAGGGGGCTCTAACACTGAAGCTTTCTTT. Translated, it gives CASRTGGSNTEAFF.